The 6 T cell receptor beta chains presented below share a single source sample, sequenced in a study of cytomegalovirus exposure and HLA in healthy donors. PCR involved 60 Vbeta and 13 Jbeta primers. Using immunoSEQ multiplex PCR, the repertoire was profiled, and TCRdb retains in-frame clones only, with some absent. This table holds under 150,000 clones, roughly 72% found once. Sequenced input: PBMCs. These receptors were obtained from a woman between 50 and 59 years old in good health and CMV-seronegative.

The chain carries TRBV2 and TRBJ1-5; D might be TRBD1 (6 bases). The CDR3 consists of 14 residues. CDR1 SNHLY and CDR2 FYNNEI come from the germline V gene. Trimming stripped 5 bases from V and 6 bases from J, with 14 bases between. CDR3 amino acids: CASSPDRGGQPQHF. CDR3 nucleotides: TGTGCCAGCAGTCCGGACAGAGGGGGTCAGCCCCAGCATTTT.

This chain links TRBV10-2 with TRBJ2-2; 8 nucleotides align to TRBD2. The CDR3 is 16 amino acids. The germline V gene encodes CDR1 WSHSY and CDR2 SAAADI. V shed 7 bases and J 6 bases; nucleotides not matched to a gene: 13. The CDR3 here is CASNSVAGGRAGELFF. Written as DNA, the CDR3 is TGCGCCAGCAACTCTGTGGCGGGAGGACGTGCCGGGGAGCTGTTTTTT.

The chain recombines TRBV5-1 with TRBJ2-3; TRBD1 might be the D (5 bases). V was clipped by 3 bases and J by 2 bases, with 10 bases between them. From germline, CDR1 is SGHRS and CDR2 YFSETQ. The CDR3 contains 14 residues. CDR3 DNA: TGCGCCAGCAGCTCGCAGGGTATCACAGATACGCAGTATTTT. It is translated as CASSSQGITDTQYF.

This chain connects TRBV6-6 to TRBJ1-2; D might be TRBD1 (5 bases). The CDR3 is 14 amino acids. The germline V gene encodes CDR1 MNHNY and CDR2 SVGAGI (reference sequence). Deletions cut 2 bases from V and 6 bases from J, with 13 bases between. The CDR3 is CASSYPQGIDGYTF. For the CDR3, the DNA is TGTGCCAGCAGTTACCCGCAGGGTATCGATGGCTACACCTTC.

This clone was found once. The chain uses TRBV27 and TRBJ1-3; a possible D gene is TRBD1 (6 bases). The CDR3 loop spans 15 amino acids. Germline V gene data show CDR1 as MNHEY and CDR2 as SMNVEV (reference sequence). Trimming left V 0 bases short and J 3 bases short, with 9 bases between. CDR3 DNA sequence: TGTGCCAGCAGTTTATCCCGGACAGATGGAAACACCATATATTTT. Amino acids: CASSLSRTDGNTIYF.

The rearrangement uses TRBV4-2 and TRBJ2-2, with TRBD2 identical over 12 bases. After removal of 5 bases from V and 3 bases from J, the junction contained 4 bases not matched to a gene. CDR3 length: 16 amino acids. Germline CDR1 and CDR2: LGHNA and YNFKEQ. CDR3 sequence: CASSNRLAGDTGELFF. In DNA form, the CDR3 reads TGTGCCAGCAGCAACAGACTAGCGGGAGACACCGGGGAGCTGTTTTTT.